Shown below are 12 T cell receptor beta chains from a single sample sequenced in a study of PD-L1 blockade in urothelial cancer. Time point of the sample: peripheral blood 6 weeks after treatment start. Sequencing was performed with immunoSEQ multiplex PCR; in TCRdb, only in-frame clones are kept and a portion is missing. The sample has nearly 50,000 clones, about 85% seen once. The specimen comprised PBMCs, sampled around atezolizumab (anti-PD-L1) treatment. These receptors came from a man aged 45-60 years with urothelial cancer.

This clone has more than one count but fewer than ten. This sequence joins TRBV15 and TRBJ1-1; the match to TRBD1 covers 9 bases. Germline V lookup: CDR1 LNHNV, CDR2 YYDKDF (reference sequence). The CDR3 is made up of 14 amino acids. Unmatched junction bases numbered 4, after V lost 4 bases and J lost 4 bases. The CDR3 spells CATSTDRGTTEAFF. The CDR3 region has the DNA TGTGCCACCAGCACAGACAGGGGGACCACTGAAGCTTTCTTT.

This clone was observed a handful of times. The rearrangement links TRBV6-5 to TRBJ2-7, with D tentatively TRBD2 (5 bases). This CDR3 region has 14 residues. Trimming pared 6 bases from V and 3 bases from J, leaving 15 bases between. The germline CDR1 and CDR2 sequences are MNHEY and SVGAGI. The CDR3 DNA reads TGTGCCAGCAGATCCCTCGGGGTAAACTACGAGCAGTACTTC. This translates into CASRSLGVNYEQYF.

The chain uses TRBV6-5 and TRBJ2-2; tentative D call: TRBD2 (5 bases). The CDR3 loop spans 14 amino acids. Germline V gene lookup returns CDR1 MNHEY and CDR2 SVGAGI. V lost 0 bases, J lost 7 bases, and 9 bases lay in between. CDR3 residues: CASSYSQEGGELFF. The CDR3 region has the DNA TGTGCCAGCAGTTACTCGCAAGAGGGCGGGGAGCTGTTTTTT.

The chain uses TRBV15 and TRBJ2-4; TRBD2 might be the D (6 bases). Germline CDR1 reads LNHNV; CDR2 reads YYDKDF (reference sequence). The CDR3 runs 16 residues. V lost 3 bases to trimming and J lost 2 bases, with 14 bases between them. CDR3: CATSRGRGNTKNIQYF. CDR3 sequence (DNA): TGTGCCACCAGCAGGGGTCGGGGGAATACCAAAAACATTCAGTACTTC.

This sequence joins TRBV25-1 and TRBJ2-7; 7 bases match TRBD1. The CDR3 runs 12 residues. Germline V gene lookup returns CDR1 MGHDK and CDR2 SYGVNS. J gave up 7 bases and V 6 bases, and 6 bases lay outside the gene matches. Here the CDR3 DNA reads TGTGCCAGCAGAGAGGGGGCTTATGAGCAGTACTTC. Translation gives CASREGAYEQYF.

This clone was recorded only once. DNA of the CDR3: TGTGCCAGCAGTTACCGCGGTCTCCTTAACAATGAGCAGTTCTTC. Its protein product is CASSYRGLLNNEQFF. This chain connects TRBV6-5 to TRBJ2-1, with no clear D. Germline CDR1 MNHEY, CDR2 SVGAGI. The V end lost 2 bases, the J end lost 5 bases, and 13 bases lay between the germline ends. The CDR3 covers 15 residues.

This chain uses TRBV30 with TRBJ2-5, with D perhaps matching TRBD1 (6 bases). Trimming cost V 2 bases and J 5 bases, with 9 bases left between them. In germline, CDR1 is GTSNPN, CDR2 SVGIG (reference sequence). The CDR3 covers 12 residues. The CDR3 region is CAWSTGYETQYF. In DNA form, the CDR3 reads TGTGCCTGGAGTACAGGGTACGAGACCCAGTACTTC.

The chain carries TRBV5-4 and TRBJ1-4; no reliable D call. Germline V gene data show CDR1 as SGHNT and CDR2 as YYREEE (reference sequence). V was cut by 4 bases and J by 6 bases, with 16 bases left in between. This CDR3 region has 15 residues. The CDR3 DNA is TGTGCCAGCAGCCCCGACCCTAACGGGGATGAAAAACTGTTTTTT. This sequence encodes CASSPDPNGDEKLFF.

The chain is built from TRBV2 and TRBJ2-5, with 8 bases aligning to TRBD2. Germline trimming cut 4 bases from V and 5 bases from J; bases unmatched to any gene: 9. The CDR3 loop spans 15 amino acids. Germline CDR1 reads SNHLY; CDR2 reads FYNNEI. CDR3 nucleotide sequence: TGTGCCAGCAGTGCGGGGGGGCGCGTTCAGGAGACCCAGTACTTC. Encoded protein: CASSAGGRVQETQYF.

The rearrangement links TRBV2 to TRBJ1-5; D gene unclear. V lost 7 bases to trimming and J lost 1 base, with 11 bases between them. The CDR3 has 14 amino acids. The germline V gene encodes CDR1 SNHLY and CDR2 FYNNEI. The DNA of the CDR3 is TGTGCCAGCACTCAAGGAGGGAGCAATCAGCCCCAGCATTTT. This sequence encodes CASTQGGSNQPQHF.

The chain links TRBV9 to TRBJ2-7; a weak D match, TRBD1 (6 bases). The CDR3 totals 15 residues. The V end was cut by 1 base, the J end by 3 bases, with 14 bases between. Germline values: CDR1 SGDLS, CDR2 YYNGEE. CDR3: CASSVSPGENYEQYF. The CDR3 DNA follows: TGTGCCAGCAGCGTAAGTCCAGGGGAAAACTACGAGCAGTACTTC. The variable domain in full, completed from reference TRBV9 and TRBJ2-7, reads DSGVTQTPKHLITATGQRVTLRCSPRSGDLSVYWYQQSLDQGLQFLIQYYNGEERAKGNILERFSAQQFPDLHSELNLSSLELGDSALYFCASSVSPGENYEQYFGPGTRLTVT.

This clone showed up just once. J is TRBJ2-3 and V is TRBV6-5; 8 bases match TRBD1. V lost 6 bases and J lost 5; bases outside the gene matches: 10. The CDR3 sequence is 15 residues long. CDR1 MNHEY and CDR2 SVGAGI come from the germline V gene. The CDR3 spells CASSKTGATGDTQYF. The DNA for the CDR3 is TGTGCCAGCAGCAAGACAGGGGCCACAGGAGATACGCAGTATTTT.